This entry describes one TCR beta chain. Sequencing was performed with immunoSEQ multiplex PCR; in TCRdb, only in-frame clones are kept and a portion is missing. Here the sample spans more than 55,000 clones, approximately 94% being singletons. This entry comes from a study of T cell changes during pregnancy in multiple sclerosis. Per the germline V gene, CDR1 is SGHAT and CDR2 is FQNNGV. With 5 bases clipped from V and 3 bases from J, the junction kept 12 bases outside the gene matches. The CDR3 consists of 16 residues. The sample was CD8+ T cells from peripheral blood mononuclear cells, taken after pregnancy. The clonotype comes from a female donor with multiple sclerosis, enrolled in a pregnancy study. The V call is TRBV11-2, the J call TRBJ2-5, with 7 bases lining up with TRBD1. CDR3 residues: CASSINAFDREETQYF. CDR3 coding DNA: TGTGCCAGCAGCATAAACGCGTTTGACAGGGAAGAGACCCAGTACTTC.